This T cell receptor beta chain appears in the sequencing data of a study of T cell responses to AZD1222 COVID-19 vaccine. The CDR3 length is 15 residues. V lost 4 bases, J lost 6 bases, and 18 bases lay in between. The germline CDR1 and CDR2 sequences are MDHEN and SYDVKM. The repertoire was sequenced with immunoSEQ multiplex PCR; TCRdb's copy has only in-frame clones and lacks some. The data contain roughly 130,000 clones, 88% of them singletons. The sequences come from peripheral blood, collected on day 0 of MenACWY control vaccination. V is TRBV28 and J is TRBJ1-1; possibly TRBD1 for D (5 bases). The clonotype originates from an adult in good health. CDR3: CASSSGGEGRSEAFF. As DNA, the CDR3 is TGTGCCAGCAGTTCGGGGGGGGAGGGAAGATCTGAAGCTTTCTTT.